A selection of T cell receptor beta chains follows, all from one sample in a study of T cells in Graves' hyperthyroidism and ophthalmopathy. TCRdb reanalysed the multiplex PCR reads using MiXCR and keeps one entry per CDR3 protein. The table has around 500,000 distinct CDR3 sequences, approximately 14% seen once. The sequenced material came from blood. These receptors were obtained from a woman aged 40 to 50 with Graves' hyperthyroidism. The CDR3 runs from the conserved cysteine through the conserved F or W. A D gene is named only where the DNA matches it firmly. Clone size is given for some rows only: seen once, a few or many times, or a class if the clone is expanded.

TGCAGCGTTGAAGCCTATTCCAATGAGCAGTTCTTC	CSVEAYSNEQFF	few	TRBV29-1	TRBJ2-1	NA
TGTGCCTGGAGTTACACAGGGAACACTGAAGCTTTCTTT	CAWSYTGNTEAFF	NA	TRBV30	TRBJ1-1	NA
TGCAGCGCAGGAGCGGGAACGAACACCGGGGAGCTGTTTTTT	CSAGAGTNTGELFF	NA	TRBV29-1	TRBJ2-2	TRBD2
TGCAGTGCTAGAGACGGACTCGCCGACAGGGATCGGCCCCTCCACTTT	CSARDGLADRDRPLHF	NA	TRBV20-1	TRBJ1-6	TRBD1
TGTGCCAGCACCCCCCCGGGACAGGGGGCGGGTAGCAATCAGCCCCAGCATTTT	CASTPPGQGAGSNQPQHF	many	TRBV6-1	TRBJ1-5	TRBD1
TGTGCCAGCAGTCGAGAACTAGCGGGAGAGGGAAACATTCAGTACTTC	CASSRELAGEGNIQYF	many	TRBV6-1	TRBJ2-4	TRBD2
TGTGCCTGGAGTGTAAGGTCGGGACAGGGGGCGAATCAGCCCCAGCATTTT	CAWSVRSGQGANQPQHF	few	TRBV30	TRBJ1-5	TRBD1
TGTGCCAGCAGCTTAATCAAGAAAGTGGGCACTGAAGCTTTCTTT	CASSLIKKVGTEAFF	many	TRBV7-2	TRBJ1-1	NA
TGTGCCAGCAGCTCCTACCTATTCGGACAGTTAACTGAAGCTTTCTTT	CASSSYLFGQLTEAFF	NA	TRBV13	TRBJ1-1	NA
TGTGCCAGCAGCTCAAAAACAGGGTCGGGCGGGGAGCTGTTTTTT	CASSSKTGSGGELFF	many	TRBV7-2	TRBJ2-2	NA
TGTGCCAGCAGTTCCCGGGACAGGAGTGTCTCCTACGAGCAGTACTTC	CASSSRDRSVSYEQYF	many	TRBV28	TRBJ2-7	TRBD1
TGTGCCAGCAGCCAAGATCAGGAGGTTTTTGATGAAGCTTTCTTT	CASSQDQEVFDEAFF	many	TRBV3-1	TRBJ1-1	NA
TGTGCCACCAGTGATACAGGGGCCTATGGCTACACCTTC	CATSDTGAYGYTF	few	TRBV24-1	TRBJ1-2	TRBD1
TGTGCCAGCAGCTTGTATGGGGTACTAGCTGAAGCTTTCTTT	CASSLYGVLAEAFF	NA	TRBV5-6	TRBJ1-1	NA
TGCAGCGTTGGGCAGCAAGAGACCCAGTACTTC	CSVGQQETQYF	many	TRBV29-1	TRBJ2-5	NA
TGCGCCAGCAGCTTGGCTGGGGGTTTAACAGGGAAAGGGAACATTCAGTACTTC	CASSLAGGLTGKGNIQYF	once	TRBV5-1	TRBJ2-4	NA
TGTGCCAGCAGTTCTCGGAGGTTGAACACTGAAGCTTTCTTT	CASSSRRLNTEAFF	many	TRBV28	TRBJ1-1	NA
TGTGCCAGCAGTGTGGGACGTCAAGAGACCCAGTACTTC	CASSVGRQETQYF	many	TRBV12-3/TRBV12-4	TRBJ2-5	NA
TGCGCCAGCAGCTTGGACGGGAGGGCCTCGAATGAGCAGTTCTTC	CASSLDGRASNEQFF	many	TRBV5-1	TRBJ2-1	TRBD2
TGTGCCAGTAGTACCACGTGGACCGGGGAGCTGTTTTTT	CASSTTWTGELFF	few	TRBV19	TRBJ2-2	NA
TGCAGTGCCCCTAGACTCAGGAGCTCCTACGAGCAGTACTTC	CSAPRLRSSYEQYF	NA	TRBV20-1	TRBJ2-7	NA
TGTGCCAGCAGCAGCGGACTAGGCCCTCATACGCAGTATTTT	CASSSGLGPHTQYF	many	TRBV3-1	TRBJ2-3	TRBD2
TGTGCCAGCAGCTCCCGTGGACCCCACTCCTACGAGCAGTACTTC	CASSSRGPHSYEQYF	many	TRBV11-3	TRBJ2-7	NA
TGTGCCATCAGTGAGTCGACAGGGGTCTATGGCTACACCTTC	CAISESTGVYGYTF	few	TRBV10-3	TRBJ1-2	TRBD1
TGTGCCAGCAGCACCGGGACGGAGAATTCACCCCTCCACTTT	CASSTGTENSPLHF	NA	TRBV11-2	TRBJ1-6	NA
TGTGCCAGTAGTTTCCCGGGACAGGGTTCGAAAGCTTTCTTT	CASSFPGQGSKAFF	NA	TRBV19	TRBJ1-1	TRBD1
TGTGCCAGCAGCTTTAAATCTGACAGGGTATACGAGCAGTACTTC	CASSFKSDRVYEQYF	many	TRBV7-8	TRBJ2-7	TRBD1
TGTGCCAGCTTGTCGGGCTCACTAGCCAAAAACATTCAGTACTTC	CASLSGSLAKNIQYF	NA	TRBV11-2	TRBJ2-4	NA
TGCAGTGCTAGAGATCAGGGGTTTAGCAATCAGCCCCAGCATTTT	CSARDQGFSNQPQHF	NA	TRBV20-1	TRBJ1-5	NA
TGTGCCAGCAGCTCCAAACCAGCGACCAGGGAAAAAGAGAACACCGGGGAGCTGTTTTTT	CASSSKPATREKENTGELFF	once	TRBV7-3	TRBJ2-2	NA
TGTGCCAGCAGCTTAGCGATGAGAGATACGCGGTATTTT	CASSLAMRDTRYF	NA	TRBV7-2	TRBJ2-3	NA
TGTGCCAGCAGCACAACGGGAGGAACTGGGAATGAGCAGTTCTTC	CASSTTGGTGNEQFF	many	TRBV7-2	TRBJ2-1	TRBD2
TGTGCCAGCAGTTTCGACCGGCAGGACTACACCTTC	CASSFDRQDYTF	few	TRBV27	TRBJ1-2	NA
TGCGCCAGCAGCCAAGACGCGACTAGCGATTACGAGCAGTACTTC	CASSQDATSDYEQYF	NA	TRBV4-1	TRBJ2-7	TRBD2
TGTGCCATTTCCCGGACAGGACCATCCGGGAGCCTACAAATCACAGATACGCAGTATTTT	CAISRTGPSGSLQITDTQYF	NA	TRBV10-3	TRBJ2-3	NA
TGTGCCAGCAGGACAACTAGCGTTGAGCAGTTCTTC	CASRTTSVEQFF	many	TRBV11-2	TRBJ2-1	TRBD2
TGTGCCAGCAGTTCCGGACAACAAGGAAACATTCAGTACTTC	CASSSGQQGNIQYF	many	TRBV13	TRBJ2-4	NA
TGTGCCAGCAGCTGGGACTTTTACGTTGAAGCTTTCTTT	CASSWDFYVEAFF	NA	TRBV5-8	TRBJ1-1	NA
TGTGCCAGCAGTTCTTTGGATGCAACTAATGAAAAACTGTTTTTT	CASSSLDATNEKLFF	many	TRBV27	TRBJ1-4	NA
TGTGCCAGCAGACCAGGGGCGGGCTCCTATAATTCACCCCTCCACTTT	CASRPGAGSYNSPLHF	many	TRBV12-3/TRBV12-4	TRBJ1-6	NA
TGCAGCGTGAACCCGCTAAGCGGGAGGGGCACAGATACGCAGTATTTT	CSVNPLSGRGTDTQYF	many	TRBV29-1	TRBJ2-3	TRBD2
TGCGCCAGCAGCTTGGACGGTTCGGTTTTTGAGACCCAGTACTTC	CASSLDGSVFETQYF	NA	TRBV5-1	TRBJ2-5	NA
TGTGCCAGCAGTTTAGCGCTTGGCGGGTTGGGCTACGAGCAGTACTTC	CASSLALGGLGYEQYF	many	TRBV12-3/TRBV12-4	TRBJ2-7	NA
TGTGCCAGTAGCAACCTTCGTAGCACAGATACGCAGTATTTT	CASSNLRSTDTQYF	NA	TRBV19	TRBJ2-3	NA
TGTGCCAGCAGCTCCTACGGACAGGTAACTTACAATGAGCAGTTCTTC	CASSSYGQVTYNEQFF	NA	TRBV7-3	TRBJ2-1	TRBD1
TGTGCCAGTACCCGGGACCAAAACAATGAGCAGTTCTTC	CASTRDQNNEQFF	NA	TRBV19	TRBJ2-1	NA
TGTGCCAGCAGTTTATCGGTACAGGGAGGCTATGGCTACACCTTC	CASSLSVQGGYGYTF	many	TRBV28	TRBJ1-2	NA
TGTGCCAGCAGCTTAGATGGAGGTCGTTACAATGAGCAGTTCTTC	CASSLDGGRYNEQFF	many	TRBV11-2	TRBJ2-1	NA
TGTGCCAGCAGCCAAGAAGTCGGGAGGGCCTCCTACGAGCAGTACTTC	CASSQEVGRASYEQYF	many	TRBV3-1	TRBJ2-7	TRBD2
TGTGCCAGTTCCACATTACAGGGAAACAGACTGTTTTTT	CASSTLQGNRLFF	NA	TRBV19	TRBJ1-4	NA
TGTGCCAGTAGTAACAGGGGAAGTGGCTACGAGCAGTACTTC	CASSNRGSGYEQYF	few	TRBV19	TRBJ2-7	TRBD1
TGTGCCAGCAGTAAACTTGGGGGCGTAAGCACTGAAGCTTTCTTT	CASSKLGGVSTEAFF	many	TRBV3-1	TRBJ1-1	NA
TGTGCCAGCATCGTGGGGGGAGAGGAGACCCAGTACTTC	CASIVGGEETQYF	NA	TRBV12-3/TRBV12-4	TRBJ2-5	NA
TGTGCCAGCAGTTTATGGGGACAGGGTAACGGGAACCAGCCCCAGCATTTT	CASSLWGQGNGNQPQHF	many	TRBV28	TRBJ1-5	TRBD1
TGCGCCAGCAGCTTAAAACATGACAGGGGACCCCGCTATGGCTACACCTTC	CASSLKHDRGPRYGYTF	many	TRBV5-1	TRBJ1-2	TRBD1
TGTGCCAGCAGCCAAGACAGAGGGGGTGACACCGGGGAGCTGTTTTTT	CASSQDRGGDTGELFF	NA	TRBV14	TRBJ2-2	NA
TGCGCCAGCAGCGTGAATAGCGGATACAATGAGCAGTTCTTC	CASSVNSGYNEQFF	many	TRBV5-1	TRBJ2-1	NA
TGTGCCACCAGTGTTCGGGCCGGTGGGGATGAGCAGTTCTTC	CATSVRAGGDEQFF	few	TRBV24-1	TRBJ2-1	NA
TGTGCCAGCAGTTACTCTCCGGGACAGGGTGGCATCAATCAGCCCCAGCATTTT	CASSYSPGQGGINQPQHF	NA	TRBV6-2/TRBV6-3	TRBJ1-5	TRBD1
TGTGCCAGCAGCCAAGGGGGGAGCGGGACTTTCCACGAGCAGTACTTC	CASSQGGSGTFHEQYF	NA	TRBV14	TRBJ2-7	TRBD2